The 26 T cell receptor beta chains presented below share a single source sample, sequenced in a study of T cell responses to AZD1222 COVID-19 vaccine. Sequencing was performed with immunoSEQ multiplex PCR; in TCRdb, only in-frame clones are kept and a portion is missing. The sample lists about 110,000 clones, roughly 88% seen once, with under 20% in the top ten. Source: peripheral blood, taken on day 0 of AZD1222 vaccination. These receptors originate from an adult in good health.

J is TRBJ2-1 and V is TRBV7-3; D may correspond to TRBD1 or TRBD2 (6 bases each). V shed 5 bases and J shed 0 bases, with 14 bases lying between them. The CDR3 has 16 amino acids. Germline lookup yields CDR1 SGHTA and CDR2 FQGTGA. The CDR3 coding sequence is TGTGCCAGCAGCCCTGGGGGGCCCAGCTCCTACAATGAGCAGTTCTTC. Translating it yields CASSPGGPSSYNEQFF.

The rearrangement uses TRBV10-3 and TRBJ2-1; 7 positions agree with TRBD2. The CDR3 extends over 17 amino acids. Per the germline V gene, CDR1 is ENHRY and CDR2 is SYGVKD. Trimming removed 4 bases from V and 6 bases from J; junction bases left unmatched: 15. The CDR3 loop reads CAISAPEGRAIINEQFF. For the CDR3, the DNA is TGTGCCATCAGTGCCCCGGAGGGGAGGGCCATAATCAATGAGCAGTTCTTC.

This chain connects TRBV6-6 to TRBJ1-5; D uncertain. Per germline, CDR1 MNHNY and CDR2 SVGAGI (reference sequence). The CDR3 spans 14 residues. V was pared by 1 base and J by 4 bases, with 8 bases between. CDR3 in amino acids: CASSYLDGNQPQHF. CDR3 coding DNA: TGTGCCAGCAGTTACTTGGACGGGAATCAGCCCCAGCATTTT.

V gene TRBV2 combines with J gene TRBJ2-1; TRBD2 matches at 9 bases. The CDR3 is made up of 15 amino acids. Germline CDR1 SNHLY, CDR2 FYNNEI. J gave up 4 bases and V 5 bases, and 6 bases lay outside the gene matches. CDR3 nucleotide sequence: TGTGCCAGCAGTCTCGGACTAGCGAGATACAATGAGCAGTTCTTC. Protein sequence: CASSLGLARYNEQFF.

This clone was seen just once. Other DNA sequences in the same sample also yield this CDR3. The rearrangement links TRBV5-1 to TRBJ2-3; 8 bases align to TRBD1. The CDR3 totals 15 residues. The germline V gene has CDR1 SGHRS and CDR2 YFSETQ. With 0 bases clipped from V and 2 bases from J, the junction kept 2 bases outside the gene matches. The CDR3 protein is CASSLGTGFTDTQYF. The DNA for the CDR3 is TGCGCCAGCAGCTTGGGGACAGGGTTCACAGATACGCAGTATTTT.

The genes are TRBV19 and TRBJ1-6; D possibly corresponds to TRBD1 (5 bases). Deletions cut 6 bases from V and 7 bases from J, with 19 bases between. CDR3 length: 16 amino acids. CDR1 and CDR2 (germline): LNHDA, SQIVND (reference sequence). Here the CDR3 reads CASSPLTQGNNSPLHF. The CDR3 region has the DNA TGTGCCAGTAGCCCTCTTACCCAGGGAAACAATTCACCCCTCCACTTT.

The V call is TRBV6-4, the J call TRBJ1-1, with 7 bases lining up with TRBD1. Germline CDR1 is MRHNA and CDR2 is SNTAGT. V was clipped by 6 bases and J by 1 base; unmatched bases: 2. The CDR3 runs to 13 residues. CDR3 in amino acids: CASSRDRNTEAFF. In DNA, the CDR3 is TGTGCCAGCAGCCGGGACAGGAACACTGAAGCTTTCTTT.

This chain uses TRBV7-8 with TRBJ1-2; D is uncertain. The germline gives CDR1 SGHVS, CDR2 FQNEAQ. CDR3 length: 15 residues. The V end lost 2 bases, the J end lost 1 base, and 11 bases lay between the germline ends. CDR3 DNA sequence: TGTGCCAGCAGCTTAAGAAGTTGGGATAACTATGGCTACACCTTC. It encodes CASSLRSWDNYGYTF. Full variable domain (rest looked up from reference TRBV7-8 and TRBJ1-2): GAGVSQSPRYKVAKRGQDVALRCDPISGHVSLFWYQQALGQGPEFLTYFQNEAQLDKSGLPSDRFFAERPEGSVSTLKIQRTQQEDSAVYLCASSLRSWDNYGYTFGSGTRLTVV.

Written as DNA, the CDR3 is TGTGCCAGCAGCCCCCGAGGACAGGGTTCACCCCTCCACTTT. Translation gives CASSPRGQGSPLHF. V gene TRBV6-5 combines with J gene TRBJ1-6; 8 bases fit TRBD1. This CDR3 spans 14 amino acids. Germline V gene sequence: CDR1 MNHEY, CDR2 SVGAGI. V lost 6 bases to trimming and J lost 9 bases; unmatched junction nucleotides: 7.

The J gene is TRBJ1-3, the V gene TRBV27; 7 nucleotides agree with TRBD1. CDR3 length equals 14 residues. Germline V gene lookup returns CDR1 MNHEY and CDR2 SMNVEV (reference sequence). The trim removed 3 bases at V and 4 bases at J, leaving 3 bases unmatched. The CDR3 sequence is CASSFRGGGNTIYF. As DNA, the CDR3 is TGTGCCAGCAGTTTTAGAGGGGGCGGAAACACCATATATTTT.

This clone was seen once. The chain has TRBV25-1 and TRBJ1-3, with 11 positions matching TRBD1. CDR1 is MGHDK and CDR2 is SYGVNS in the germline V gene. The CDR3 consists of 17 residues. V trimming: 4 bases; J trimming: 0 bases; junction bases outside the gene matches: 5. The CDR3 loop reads CASSGDRGAYSGNTIYF. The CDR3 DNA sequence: TGTGCCAGCAGTGGGGACAGGGGGGCCTACTCTGGAAACACCATATATTTT.

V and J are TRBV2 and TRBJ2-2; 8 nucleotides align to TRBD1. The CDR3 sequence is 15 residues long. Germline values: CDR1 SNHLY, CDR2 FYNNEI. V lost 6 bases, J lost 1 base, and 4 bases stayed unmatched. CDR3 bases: TGTGCCAGCAGCTCAGGGGGCCTGAACACCGGGGAGCTGTTTTTT. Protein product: CASSSGGLNTGELFF. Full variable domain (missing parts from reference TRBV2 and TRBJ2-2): EPEVTQTPSHQVTQMGQEVILRCVPISNHLYFYWYRQILGQKVEFLVSFYNNEISEKSEIFDDQFSVERPDGSNFTLKIRSTKLEDSAMYFCASSSGGLNTGELFFGEGSRLTVL.

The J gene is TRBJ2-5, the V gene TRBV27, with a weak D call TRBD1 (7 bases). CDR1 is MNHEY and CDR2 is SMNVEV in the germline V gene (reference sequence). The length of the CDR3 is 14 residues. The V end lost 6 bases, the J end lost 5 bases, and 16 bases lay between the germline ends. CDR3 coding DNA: TGTGCCAGCAGACGAGGGGGCGGGACCGAGACCCAGTACTTC. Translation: CASRRGGGTETQYF.

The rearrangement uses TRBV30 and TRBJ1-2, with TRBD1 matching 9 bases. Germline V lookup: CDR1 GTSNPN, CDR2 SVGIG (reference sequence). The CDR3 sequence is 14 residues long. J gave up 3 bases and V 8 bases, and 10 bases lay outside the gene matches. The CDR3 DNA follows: TGTGCCCTCGAGTTGCGGGACAGGGACTATGGCTACACCTTC. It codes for CALELRDRDYGYTF.

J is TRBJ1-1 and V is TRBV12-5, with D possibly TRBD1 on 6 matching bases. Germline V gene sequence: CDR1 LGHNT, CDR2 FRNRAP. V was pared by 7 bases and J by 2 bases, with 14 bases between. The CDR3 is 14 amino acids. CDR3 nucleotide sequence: TGTGCTAGTGATCCCCGGGGGCCTAACACTGAAGCTTTCTTT. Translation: CASDPRGPNTEAFF.

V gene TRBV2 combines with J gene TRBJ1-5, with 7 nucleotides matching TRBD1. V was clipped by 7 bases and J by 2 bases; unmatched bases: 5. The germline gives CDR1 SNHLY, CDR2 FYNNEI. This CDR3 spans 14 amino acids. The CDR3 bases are TGTGCCAGCACCATCGACAGGGGCAATCAGCCCCAGCATTTT. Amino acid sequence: CASTIDRGNQPQHF. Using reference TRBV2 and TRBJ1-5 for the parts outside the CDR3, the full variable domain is EPEVTQTPSHQVTQMGQEVILRCVPISNHLYFYWYRQILGQKVEFLVSFYNNEISEKSEIFDDQFSVERPDGSNFTLKIRSTKLEDSAMYFCASTIDRGNQPQHFGDGTRLSIL.

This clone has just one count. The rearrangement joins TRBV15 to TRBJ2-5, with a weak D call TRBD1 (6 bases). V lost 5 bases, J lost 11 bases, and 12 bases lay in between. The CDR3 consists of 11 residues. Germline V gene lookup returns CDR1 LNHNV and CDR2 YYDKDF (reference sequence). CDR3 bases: TGTGCCACCAGCGTACAGGGTTTACAGTACTTC. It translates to CATSVQGLQYF.

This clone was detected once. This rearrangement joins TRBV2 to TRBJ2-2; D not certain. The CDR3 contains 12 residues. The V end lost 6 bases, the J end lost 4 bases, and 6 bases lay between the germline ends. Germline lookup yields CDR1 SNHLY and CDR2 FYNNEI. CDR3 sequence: CASSFSTGELFF. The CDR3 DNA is TGTGCCAGCAGCTTCTCCACCGGGGAGCTGTTTTTT.

The CDR3 sequence: CASSFRGLNQETQYF. The CDR3 DNA reads as TGTGCCAGCAGTTTCAGGGGGCTCAACCAAGAGACCCAGTACTTC. The chain uses TRBV6-5 and TRBJ2-5; TRBD1 matches 8 bases. V shed 4 bases, J shed 0 bases, and the junction held 4 bases outside the gene matches. Looked up from germline, CDR1 is MNHEY and CDR2 is SVGAGI. This CDR3 region has 15 residues.

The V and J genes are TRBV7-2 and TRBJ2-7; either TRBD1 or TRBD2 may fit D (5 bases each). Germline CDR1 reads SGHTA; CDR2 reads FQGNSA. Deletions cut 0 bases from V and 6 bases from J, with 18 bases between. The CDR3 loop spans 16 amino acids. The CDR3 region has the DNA TGTGCCAGCAGCTTAGCGCGCCAACTGGCCGGGACCGAGCAGTACTTC. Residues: CASSLARQLAGTEQYF. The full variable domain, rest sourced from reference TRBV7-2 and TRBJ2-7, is GAGVSQSPSNKVTEKGKDVELRCDPISGHTALYWYRQSLGQGLEFLIYFQGNSAPDKSGLPSDRFSAERTGGSVSTLTIQRTQQEDSAVYLCASSLARQLAGTEQYFGPGTRLTVT.

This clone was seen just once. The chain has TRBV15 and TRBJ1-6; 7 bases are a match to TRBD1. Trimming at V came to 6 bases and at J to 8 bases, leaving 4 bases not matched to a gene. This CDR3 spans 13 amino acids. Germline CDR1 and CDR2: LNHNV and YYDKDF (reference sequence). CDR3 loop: CATRRDSYSPLHF. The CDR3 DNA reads TGTGCCACCAGGAGGGACAGCTATTCACCCCTCCACTTT.

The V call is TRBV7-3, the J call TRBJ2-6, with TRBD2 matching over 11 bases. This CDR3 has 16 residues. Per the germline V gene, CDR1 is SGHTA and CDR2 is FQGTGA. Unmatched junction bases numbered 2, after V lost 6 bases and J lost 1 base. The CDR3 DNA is TGTGCCAGCAGGACTAGCGGGATTTCTGGGGCCAACGTCCTGACTTTC. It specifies CASRTSGISGANVLTF.

CDR3 sequence: CASSAKDRRIYSPLHF. Written as DNA, the CDR3 is TGTGCCAGCAGTGCGAAGGACAGGAGGATATATTCACCCCTCCACTTT. This chain joins TRBV3-1 (or the pseudogene TRBV3-2) and TRBJ1-6; 7 bases are a match to TRBD1. The germline V gene encodes CDR1 LGHDT and CDR2 YNNKEL (reference sequence). The V and J ends lost 6 bases and 8 bases, in that order; junction bases with no gene match: 13. This CDR3 region has 16 residues.

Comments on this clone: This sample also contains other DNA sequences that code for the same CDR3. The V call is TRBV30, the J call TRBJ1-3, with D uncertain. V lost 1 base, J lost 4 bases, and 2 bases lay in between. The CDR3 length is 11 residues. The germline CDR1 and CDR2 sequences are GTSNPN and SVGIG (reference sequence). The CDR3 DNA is TGTGCCTGGAGTGGGGGAAACACCATATATTTT. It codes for CAWSGGNTIYF.

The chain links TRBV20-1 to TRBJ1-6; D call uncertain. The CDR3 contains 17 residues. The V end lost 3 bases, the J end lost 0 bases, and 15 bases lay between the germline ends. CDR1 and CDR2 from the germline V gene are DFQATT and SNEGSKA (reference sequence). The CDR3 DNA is TGCAGTGCTAGTGCAAGGTTGACTCACTCCTATAATTCACCCCTCCACTTT. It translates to CSASARLTHSYNSPLHF.

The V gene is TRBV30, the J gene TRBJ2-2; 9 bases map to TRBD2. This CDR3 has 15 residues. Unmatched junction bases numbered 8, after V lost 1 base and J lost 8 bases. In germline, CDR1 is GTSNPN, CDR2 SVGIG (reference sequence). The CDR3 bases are TGTGCCTGGAGTGGTCTGGCTAGCGGGACTGGGGAGCTGTTTTTT. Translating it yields CAWSGLASGTGELFF.